This T cell receptor beta chain was profiled in a study of radiotherapy plus CTLA-4 blockade in lung cancer. Clones were sequenced by immunoSEQ multiplex PCR, and TCRdb holds only the in-frame ones, with some missing. In the table there are under 55,000 clones, 82% of which are singletons. The TCR originated in a human donor with non-small cell lung cancer who had stable disease on radiotherapy plus ipilimumab. The material sequenced was peripheral blood, taken from a patient treated with radiotherapy plus ipilimumab.

The CDR3 sequence is CASSLPATASSTDTQYF. Here the CDR3 DNA reads TGCGCCAGCAGCTTACCTGCGACAGCCTCTAGCACAGATACGCAGTATTTT. The chain links TRBV5-1 to TRBJ2-3, with D perhaps TRBD1 (5 bases). Germline values: CDR1 SGHRS, CDR2 YFSETQ. Trimming stripped 2 bases from V and 0 bases from J, with 16 bases between. The CDR3 is made up of 17 amino acids.